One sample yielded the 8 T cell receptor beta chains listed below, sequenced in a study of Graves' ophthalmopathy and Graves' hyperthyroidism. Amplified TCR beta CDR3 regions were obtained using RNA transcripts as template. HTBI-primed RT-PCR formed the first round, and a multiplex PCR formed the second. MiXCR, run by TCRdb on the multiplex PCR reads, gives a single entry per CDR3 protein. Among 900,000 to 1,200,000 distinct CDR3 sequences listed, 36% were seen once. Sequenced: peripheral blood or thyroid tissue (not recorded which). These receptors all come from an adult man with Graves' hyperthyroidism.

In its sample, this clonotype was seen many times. This chain's CDR3 is CSASLRGASEGYTF. The CDR3 DNA reads as TGCAGTGCTTCTCTGAGGGGTGCATCTGAGGGCTACACCTTC. V usage is TRBV20-1 and J usage is TRBJ1-2, with a possible D match to TRBD1 (5 bases). The V end was cut by 5 bases, the J end by 8 bases, with 21 bases between. Germline-derived CDR1 and CDR2 are DFQATT and SNEGSKA (reference sequence). This CDR3 is built from 14 residues.

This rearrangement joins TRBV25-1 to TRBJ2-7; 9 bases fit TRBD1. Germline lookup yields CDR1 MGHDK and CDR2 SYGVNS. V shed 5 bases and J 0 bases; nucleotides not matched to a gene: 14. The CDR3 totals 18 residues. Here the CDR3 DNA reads TGTGCCAGCAGTAAGGAAGTCCCGGGACAGGGTAACTCCTACGAGCAGTACTTC. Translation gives CASSKEVPGQGNSYEQYF.

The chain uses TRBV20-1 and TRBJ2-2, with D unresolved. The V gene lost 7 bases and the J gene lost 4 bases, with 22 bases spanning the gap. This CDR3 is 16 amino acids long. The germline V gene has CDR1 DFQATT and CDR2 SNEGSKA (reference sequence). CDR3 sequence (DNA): TGCAGTGTTAGGCCTCGGGCAGGCTCTTCCACCGGGGAGCTGTTTTTT. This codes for CSVRPRAGSSTGELFF.

The CDR3 here is CAIRTQGAANTGELFF. The DNA for the CDR3 is TGTGCCATCAGGACACAGGGTGCAGCGAACACCGGGGAGCTGTTTTTT. The chain joins TRBV10-3 to TRBJ2-2; TRBD1 is a possible D gene (6 bases). Germline values: CDR1 ENHRY, CDR2 SYGVKD. The germline V and J ends were trimmed by 6 bases and 0 bases, with 14 bases remaining between them. The CDR3 consists of 16 residues.

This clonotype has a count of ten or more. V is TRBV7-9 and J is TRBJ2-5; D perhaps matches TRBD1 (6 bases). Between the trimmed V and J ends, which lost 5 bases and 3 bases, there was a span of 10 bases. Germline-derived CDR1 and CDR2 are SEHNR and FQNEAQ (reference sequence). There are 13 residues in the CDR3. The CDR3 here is CASSQTGKETQYF. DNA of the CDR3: TGTGCCAGCAGCCAGACAGGCAAAGAGACCCAGTACTTC.

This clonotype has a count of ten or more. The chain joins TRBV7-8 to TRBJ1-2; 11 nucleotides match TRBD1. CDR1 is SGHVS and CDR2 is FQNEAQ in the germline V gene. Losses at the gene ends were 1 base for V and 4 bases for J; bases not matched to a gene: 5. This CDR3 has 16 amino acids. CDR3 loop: CASSLERTGGIYGYTF. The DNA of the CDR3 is TGTGCCAGCAGCTTAGAGAGGACAGGGGGCATCTATGGCTACACCTTC.

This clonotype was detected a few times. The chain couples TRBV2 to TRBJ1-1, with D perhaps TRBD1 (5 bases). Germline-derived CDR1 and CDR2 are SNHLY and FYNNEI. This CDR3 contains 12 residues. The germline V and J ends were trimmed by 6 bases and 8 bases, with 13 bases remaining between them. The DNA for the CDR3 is TGTGCCAGCAGGCTGATACAGGTGGAAGCTTTCTTT. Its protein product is CASRLIQVEAFF.

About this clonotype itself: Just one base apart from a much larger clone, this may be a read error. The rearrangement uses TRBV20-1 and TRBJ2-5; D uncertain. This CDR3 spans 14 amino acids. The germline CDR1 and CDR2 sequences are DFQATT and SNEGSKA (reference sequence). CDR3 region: CSARDRSRQESQYF. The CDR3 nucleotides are TGCAGTGCTAGAGACCGCTCGCGACAAGAGTCCCAGTACTTC.